This note documents a single TCR beta chain sequence. Antigen specificity is unknown. These data belong to a study of T-cell memory formation after mild COVID-19. MiXCR, applied by TCRdb to the 5' RACE reads, yields one record per CDR3 protein. The profile covers roughly 240,000 distinct CDR3 sequences, with 16% appearing a single time and roughly 22% taken by the ten largest. Germline CDR1 SGHTA, CDR2 FQGTGA. The CDR3 contains 15 residues. The V and J ends lost 2 bases and 4 bases, in that order; junction bases with no gene match: 5. Study findings and constraints: The study detected some responding clones in pre-infection memory, suggesting cross-reactive memory joined.

The sequencing sample was made of PBMCs or a T cell subset sorted from them (not recorded which). The source is a man aged 18 to 35 who had mild COVID-19 (a few samples of this study predate the infection). Cell type and time point are not known. The rearrangement uses TRBV7-3 and TRBJ2-3; 8 nucleotides agree with TRBD1. CDR3 loop: CASSLQGASSDTQYF. The DNA of the CDR3 is TGTGCCAGCAGCTTACAGGGGGCGAGCTCAGATACGCAGTATTTT.